These 2 T cell receptor beta chains originate from one sample sequenced in a study of blood T cell repertoires in COVID-19 (dated by TCRdb to the early 2020s). The library was prepared using the immunoSEQ multiplex PCR assay. TCRdb stores this immuneACCESS table with in-frame sequences only. Part of the clones is absent; in the studies checked, under half of the shortfall reflects unresolved V genes, and no reason is known for the rest. For this sample the table gives around 620,000 clones, of which approximately 90% were detected only once. Over 0.2% of the sample is taken by the ten largest. Sequencing was carried out using peripheral blood. The receptors come from a woman aged 18 to 35 with acute or convalescent COVID-19.

This clone has just one count. The chain employs TRBV7-2 and TRBJ2-5, with 8 nucleotides matching TRBD2. Germline V gene sequence: CDR1 SGHTA, CDR2 FQGNSA. CDR3 length: 14 amino acids. The V and J ends lost 1 base and 5 bases, in that order; junction bases with no gene match: 3. This chain's CDR3 is CASSLDGGVETQYF. The CDR3 nucleotides are TGTGCCAGCAGCTTAGACGGGGGGGTTGAGACCCAGTACTTC.

The chain has TRBV12-5 and TRBJ2-1; TRBD2 matches at 9 bases. V shed 1 base, J shed 9 bases, and the junction held 10 bases outside the gene matches. The CDR3 sequence is 16 residues long. The germline V gene encodes CDR1 LGHNT and CDR2 FRNRAP. This CDR3 reads CASGLARLAGSSEQFF. For the CDR3, the DNA is TGTGCTAGTGGTTTGGCTAGGCTAGCGGGGAGTAGTGAGCAGTTCTTC.